This TCR beta chain was documented in a study of shared clonotypes between healthy human individuals. Repertoires were generated with immunoSEQ multiplex PCR, while TCRdb's copy carries only in-frame clones and drops some. The sample lists approximately 2.4 million clones, around 95% occurring once. Germline V gene data show CDR1 as SGHVS and CDR2 as FQNEAQ. The CDR3 is 15 amino acids. Trimming left V 1 base short and J 3 bases short, with 10 bases between. This receptor was obtained from a man younger than 35 in good health. Sequencing was performed on naive CD4+ T cells sorted from blood. Subset indicated: CD45RA+ positively selected. The chain couples TRBV7-8 to TRBJ2-1; no clear D gene. Here the CDR3 DNA reads TGTGCCAGCAGCTTAGAGGTCTGGAACTACAATGAGCAGTTCTTC. This translates into CASSLEVWNYNEQFF.